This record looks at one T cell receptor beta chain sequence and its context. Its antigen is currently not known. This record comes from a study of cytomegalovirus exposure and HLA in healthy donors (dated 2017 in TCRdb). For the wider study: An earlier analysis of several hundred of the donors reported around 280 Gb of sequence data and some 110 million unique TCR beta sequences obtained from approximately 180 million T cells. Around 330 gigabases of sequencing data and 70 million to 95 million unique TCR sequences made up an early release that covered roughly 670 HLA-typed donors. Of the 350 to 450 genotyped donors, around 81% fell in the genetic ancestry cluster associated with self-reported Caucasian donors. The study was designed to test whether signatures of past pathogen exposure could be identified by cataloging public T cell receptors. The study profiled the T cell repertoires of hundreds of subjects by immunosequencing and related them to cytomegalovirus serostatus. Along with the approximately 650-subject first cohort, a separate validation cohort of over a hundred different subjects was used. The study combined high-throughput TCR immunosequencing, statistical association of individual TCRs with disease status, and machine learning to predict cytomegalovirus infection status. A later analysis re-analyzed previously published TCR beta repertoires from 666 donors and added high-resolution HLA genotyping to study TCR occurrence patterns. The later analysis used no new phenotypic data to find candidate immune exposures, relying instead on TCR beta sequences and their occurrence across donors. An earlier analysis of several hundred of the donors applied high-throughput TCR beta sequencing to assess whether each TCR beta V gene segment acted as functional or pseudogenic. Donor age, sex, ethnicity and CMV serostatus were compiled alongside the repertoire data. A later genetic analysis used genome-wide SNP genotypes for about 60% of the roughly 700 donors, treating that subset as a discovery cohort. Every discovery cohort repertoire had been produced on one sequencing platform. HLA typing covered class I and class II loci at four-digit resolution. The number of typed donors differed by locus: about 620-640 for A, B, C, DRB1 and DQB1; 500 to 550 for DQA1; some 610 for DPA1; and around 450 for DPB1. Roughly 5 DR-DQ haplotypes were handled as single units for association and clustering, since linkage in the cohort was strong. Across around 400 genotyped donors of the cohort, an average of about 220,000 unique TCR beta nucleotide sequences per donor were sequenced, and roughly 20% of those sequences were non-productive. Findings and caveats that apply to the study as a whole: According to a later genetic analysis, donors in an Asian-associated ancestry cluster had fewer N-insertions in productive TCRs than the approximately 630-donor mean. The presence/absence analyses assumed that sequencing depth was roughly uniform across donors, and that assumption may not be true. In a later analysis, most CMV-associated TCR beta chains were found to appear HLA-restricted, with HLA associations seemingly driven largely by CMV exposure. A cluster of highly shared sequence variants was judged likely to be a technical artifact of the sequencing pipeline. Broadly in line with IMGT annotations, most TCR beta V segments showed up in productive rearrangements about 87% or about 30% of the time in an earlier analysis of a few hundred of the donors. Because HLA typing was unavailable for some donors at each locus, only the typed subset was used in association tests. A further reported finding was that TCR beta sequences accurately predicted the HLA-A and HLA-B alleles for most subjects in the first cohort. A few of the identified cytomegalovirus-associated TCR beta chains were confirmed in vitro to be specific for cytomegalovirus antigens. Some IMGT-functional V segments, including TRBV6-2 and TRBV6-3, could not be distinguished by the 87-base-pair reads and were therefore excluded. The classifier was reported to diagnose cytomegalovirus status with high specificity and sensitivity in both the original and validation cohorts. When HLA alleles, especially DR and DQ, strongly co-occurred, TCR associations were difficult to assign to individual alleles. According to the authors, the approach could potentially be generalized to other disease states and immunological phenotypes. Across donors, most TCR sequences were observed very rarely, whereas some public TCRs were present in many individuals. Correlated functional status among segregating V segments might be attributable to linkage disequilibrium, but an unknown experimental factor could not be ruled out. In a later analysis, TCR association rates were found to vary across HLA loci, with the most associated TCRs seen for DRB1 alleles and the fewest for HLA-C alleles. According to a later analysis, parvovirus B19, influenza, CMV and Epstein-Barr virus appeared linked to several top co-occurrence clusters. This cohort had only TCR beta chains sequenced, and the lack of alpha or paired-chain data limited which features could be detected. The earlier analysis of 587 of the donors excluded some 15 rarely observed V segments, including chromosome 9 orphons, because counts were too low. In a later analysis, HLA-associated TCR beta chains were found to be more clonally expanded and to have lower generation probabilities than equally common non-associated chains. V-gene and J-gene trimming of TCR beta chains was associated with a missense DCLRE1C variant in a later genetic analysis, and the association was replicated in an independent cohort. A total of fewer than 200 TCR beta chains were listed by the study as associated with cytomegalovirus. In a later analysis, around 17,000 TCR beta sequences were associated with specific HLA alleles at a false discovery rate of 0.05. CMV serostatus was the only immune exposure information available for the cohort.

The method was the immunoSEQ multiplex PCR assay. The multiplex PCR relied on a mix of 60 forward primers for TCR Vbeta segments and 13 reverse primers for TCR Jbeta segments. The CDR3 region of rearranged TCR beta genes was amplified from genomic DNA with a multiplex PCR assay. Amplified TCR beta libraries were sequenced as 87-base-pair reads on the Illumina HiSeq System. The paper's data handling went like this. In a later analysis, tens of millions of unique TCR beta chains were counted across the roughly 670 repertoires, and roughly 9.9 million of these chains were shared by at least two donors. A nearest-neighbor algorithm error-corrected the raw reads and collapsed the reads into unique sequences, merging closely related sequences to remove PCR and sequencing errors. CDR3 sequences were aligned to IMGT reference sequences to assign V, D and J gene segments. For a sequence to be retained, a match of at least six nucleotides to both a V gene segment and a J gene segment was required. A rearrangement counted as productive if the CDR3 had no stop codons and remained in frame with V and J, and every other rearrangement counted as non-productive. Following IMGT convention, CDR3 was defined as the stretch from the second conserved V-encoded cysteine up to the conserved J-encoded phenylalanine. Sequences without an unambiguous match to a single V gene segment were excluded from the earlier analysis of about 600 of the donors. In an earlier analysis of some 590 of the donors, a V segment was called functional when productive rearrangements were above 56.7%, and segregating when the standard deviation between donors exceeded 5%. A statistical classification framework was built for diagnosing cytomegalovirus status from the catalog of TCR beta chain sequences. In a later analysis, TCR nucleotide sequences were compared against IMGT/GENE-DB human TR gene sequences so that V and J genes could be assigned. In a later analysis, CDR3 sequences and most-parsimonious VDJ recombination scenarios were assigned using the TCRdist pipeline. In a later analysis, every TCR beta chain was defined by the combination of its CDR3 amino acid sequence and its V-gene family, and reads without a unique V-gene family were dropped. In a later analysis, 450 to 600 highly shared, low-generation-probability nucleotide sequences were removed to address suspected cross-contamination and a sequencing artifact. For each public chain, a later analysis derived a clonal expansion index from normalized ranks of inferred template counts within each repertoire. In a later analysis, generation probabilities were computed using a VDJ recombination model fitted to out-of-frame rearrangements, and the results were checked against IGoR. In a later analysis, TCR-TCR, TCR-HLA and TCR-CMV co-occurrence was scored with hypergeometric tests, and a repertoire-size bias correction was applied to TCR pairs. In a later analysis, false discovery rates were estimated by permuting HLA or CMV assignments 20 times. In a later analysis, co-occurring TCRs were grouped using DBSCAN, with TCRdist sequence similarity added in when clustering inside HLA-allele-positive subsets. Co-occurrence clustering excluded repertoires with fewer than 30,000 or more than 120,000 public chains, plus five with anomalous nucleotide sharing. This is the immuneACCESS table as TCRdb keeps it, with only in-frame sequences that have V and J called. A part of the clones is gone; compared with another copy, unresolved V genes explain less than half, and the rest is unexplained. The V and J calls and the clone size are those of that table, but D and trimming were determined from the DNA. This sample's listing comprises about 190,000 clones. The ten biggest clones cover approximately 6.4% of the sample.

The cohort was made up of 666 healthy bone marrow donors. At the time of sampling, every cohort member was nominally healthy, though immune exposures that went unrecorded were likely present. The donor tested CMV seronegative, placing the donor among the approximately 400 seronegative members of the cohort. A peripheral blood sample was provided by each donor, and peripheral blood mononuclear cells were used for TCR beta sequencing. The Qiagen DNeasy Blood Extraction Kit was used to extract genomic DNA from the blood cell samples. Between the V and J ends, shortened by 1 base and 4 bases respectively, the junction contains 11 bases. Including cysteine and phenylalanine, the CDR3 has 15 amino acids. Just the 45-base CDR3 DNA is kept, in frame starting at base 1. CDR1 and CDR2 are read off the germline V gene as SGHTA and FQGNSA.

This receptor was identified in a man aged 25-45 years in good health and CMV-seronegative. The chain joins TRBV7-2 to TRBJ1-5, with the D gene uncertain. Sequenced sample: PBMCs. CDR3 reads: CASSLVGRANQPQHF. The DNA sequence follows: TGTGCCAGCAGCTTAGTTGGGAGGGCTAATCAGCCCCAGCATTTT.